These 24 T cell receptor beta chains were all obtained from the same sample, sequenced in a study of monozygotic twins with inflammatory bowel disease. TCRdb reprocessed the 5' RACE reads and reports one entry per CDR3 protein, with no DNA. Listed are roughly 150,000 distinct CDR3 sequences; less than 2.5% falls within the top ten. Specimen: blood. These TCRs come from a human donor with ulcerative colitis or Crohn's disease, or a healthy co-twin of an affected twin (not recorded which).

The CDR3 loop reads CASSYIWYQETQYF. The chain combines TRBV5-1 with TRBJ2-5. CDR1 SGHRS and CDR2 YFSETQ come from the germline V gene. The CDR3 spans 14 residues.

This CDR3 reads CSARDSNQPQHF. This rearrangement joins TRBV20-1 to TRBJ1-5. Germline V gives CDR1 DFQATT, CDR2 SNEGSKA (reference sequence). This CDR3 is 12 amino acids long.

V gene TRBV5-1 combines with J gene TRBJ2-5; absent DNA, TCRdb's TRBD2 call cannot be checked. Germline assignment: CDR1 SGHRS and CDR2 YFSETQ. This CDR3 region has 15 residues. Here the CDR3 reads CASSGEGGAEETQYF.

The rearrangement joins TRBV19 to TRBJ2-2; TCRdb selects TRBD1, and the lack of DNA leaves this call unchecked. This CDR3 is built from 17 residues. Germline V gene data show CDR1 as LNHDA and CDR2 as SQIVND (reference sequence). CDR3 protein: CASSIQYDREGSRELFF.

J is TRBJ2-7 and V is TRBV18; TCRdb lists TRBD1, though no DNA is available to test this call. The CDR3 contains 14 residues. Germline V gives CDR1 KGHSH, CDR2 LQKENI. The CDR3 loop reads CASSRGTGNYEQYF.

CDR3 residues: CSARWDGREQFF. The J gene is TRBJ2-1, the V gene TRBV20-1; TCRdb designates TRBD1, a call that cannot be tested without DNA. In germline, CDR1 is DFQATT, CDR2 SNEGSKA (reference sequence). The CDR3 extends over 12 amino acids.

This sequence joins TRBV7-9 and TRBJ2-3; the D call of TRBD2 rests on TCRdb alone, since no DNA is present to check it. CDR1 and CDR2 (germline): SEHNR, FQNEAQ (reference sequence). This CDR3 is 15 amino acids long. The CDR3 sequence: CASSQLAGASDTQYF.

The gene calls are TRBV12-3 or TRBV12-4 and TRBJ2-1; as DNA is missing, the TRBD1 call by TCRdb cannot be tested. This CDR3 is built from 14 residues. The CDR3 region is CASTIPGGDNEQFF.

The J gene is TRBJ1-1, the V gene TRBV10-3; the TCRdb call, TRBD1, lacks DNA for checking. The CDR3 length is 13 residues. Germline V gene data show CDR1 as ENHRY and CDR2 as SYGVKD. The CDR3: CATRGYSDTEAFF.

The CDR3 region is CSAMPGGPEAFF. The chain joins TRBV20-1 to TRBJ1-1. The germline V gene encodes CDR1 DFQATT and CDR2 SNEGSKA (reference sequence). This CDR3 has 12 residues.

CDR3 protein: CASSQPAGAGTGELFF. The chain uses TRBV4-3 and TRBJ2-2; TCRdb gives TRBD2 as the D gene, but with no DNA this cannot be confirmed. This CDR3 is built from 16 residues. The germline gives CDR1 LGHNA, CDR2 YSLEER.

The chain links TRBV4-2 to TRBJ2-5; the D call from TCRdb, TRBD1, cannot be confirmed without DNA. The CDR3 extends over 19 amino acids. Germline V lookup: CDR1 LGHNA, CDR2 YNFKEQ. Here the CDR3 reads CASSQDSVGSGGSLETQYF.

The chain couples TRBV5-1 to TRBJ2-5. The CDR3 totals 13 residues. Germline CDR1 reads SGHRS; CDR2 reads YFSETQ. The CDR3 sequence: CASSFIGDETQYF.

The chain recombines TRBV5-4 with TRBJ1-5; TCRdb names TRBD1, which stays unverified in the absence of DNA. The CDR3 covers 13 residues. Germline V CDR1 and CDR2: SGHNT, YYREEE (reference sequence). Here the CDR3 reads CASSQQGHQPQHF. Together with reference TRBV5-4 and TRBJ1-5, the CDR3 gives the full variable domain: ETGVTQSPTHLIKTRGQQVTLRCSSQSGHNTVSWYQQALGQGPQFIFQYYREEENGRGNFPPRFSGLQFPNYSSELNVNALELDDSALYLCASSQQGHQPQHFGDGTRLSIL.

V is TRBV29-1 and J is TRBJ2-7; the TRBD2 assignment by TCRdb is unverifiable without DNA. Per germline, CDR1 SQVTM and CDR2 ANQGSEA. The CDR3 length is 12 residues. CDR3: CSVGGVGGEQYF.

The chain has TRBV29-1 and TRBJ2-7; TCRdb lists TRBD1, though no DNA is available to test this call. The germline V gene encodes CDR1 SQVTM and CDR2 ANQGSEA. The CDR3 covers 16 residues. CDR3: CSVGGPQGLSSYEQYF.

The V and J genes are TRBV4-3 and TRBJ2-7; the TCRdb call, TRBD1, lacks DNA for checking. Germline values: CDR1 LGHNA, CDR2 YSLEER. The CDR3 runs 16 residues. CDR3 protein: CASSYVTGRGVYEQYF.

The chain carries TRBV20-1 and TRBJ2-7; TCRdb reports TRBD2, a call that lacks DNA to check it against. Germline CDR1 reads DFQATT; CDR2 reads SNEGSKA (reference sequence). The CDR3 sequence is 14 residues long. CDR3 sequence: CSVIGKAQLYEQYF.

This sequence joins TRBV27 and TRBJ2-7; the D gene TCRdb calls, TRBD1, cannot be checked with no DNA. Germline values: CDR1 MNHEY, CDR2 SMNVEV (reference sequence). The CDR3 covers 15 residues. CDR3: CASSLLQGSFYEQYF.

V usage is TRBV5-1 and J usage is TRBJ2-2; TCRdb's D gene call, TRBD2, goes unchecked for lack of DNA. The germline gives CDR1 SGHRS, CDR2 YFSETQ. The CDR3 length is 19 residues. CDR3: CASSSPGTSGVANTGELFF. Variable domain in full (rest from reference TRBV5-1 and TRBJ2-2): KAGVTQTPRYLIKTRGQQVTLSCSPISGHRSVSWYQQTPGQGLQFLFEYFSETQRNKGNFPGRFSGRQFSNSRSEMNVSTLELGDSALYLCASSSPGTSGVANTGELFFGEGSRLTVL.

The CDR3 loop is CASSLATTDYSNQPQHF. The chain combines TRBV7-8 with TRBJ1-5; TCRdb names TRBD1, which stays unverified in the absence of DNA. This CDR3 is 17 amino acids long. Germline-derived CDR1 and CDR2 are SGHVS and FQNEAQ.

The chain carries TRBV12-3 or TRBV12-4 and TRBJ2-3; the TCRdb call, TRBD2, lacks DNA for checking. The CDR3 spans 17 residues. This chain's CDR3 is CASSALAVGGPTDTQYF.

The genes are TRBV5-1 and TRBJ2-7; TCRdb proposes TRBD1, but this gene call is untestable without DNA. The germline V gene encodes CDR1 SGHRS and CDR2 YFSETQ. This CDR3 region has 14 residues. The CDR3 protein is CASRSDPGTYEQYF.

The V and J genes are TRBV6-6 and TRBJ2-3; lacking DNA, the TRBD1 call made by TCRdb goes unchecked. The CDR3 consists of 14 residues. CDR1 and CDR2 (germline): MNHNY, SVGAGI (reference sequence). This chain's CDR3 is CASRLGFGTDTQYF.